The 29 T cell receptor beta chains presented below share a single source sample, sequenced in a study of T cells in women clearing cervical HPV infection. The protocol was immunoSEQ multiplex PCR, while the TCRdb copy is restricted to in-frame clones and leaves out a portion. The sample table includes 25,000 to 35,000 clones. Sequencing was carried out using blood buffy coat. These receptors came from a woman aged 18-69 years with a cervical HPV16 infection that either progressed to CIN3+ or cleared (not recorded which).

On this clone: A junction boundary mismatches the germline segment, possibly from a read error. The CDR3 is cut off 3 residues early in the read; its end comes from the germline J gene. The V and J genes are TRBV7-8 and TRBJ1-1; no clear D gene. CDR3 length: 13 residues. Per the germline V gene, CDR1 is SGHVS and CDR2 is FQNEAQ. CDR3 bases read: TGTGCCGGCAGCTTAGCGCTGCGTACTGAA. It yields the protein CAGSLALRTE. The entire CDR3 protein reads CAGSLALRTEAFF.

As regards this clone: Coverage ceases 3 residues before the CDR3 finishes, and the germline J gene fills in the end. The chain uses TRBV30 and TRBJ2-5; D is ambiguous. This CDR3 comprises 13 residues. Trimming pared 1 base from V and 3 bases from J, leaving 9 bases between. CDR1 and CDR2 (germline): GTSNPN, SVGIG (reference sequence). The CDR3 spells CAWSGASKETQYF. The sequenced part of the CDR3 DNA is TGTGCCTGGAGTGGGGCTTCCAAAGAGACC.

In the case of this clone: The CDR3 end is not reached by the read, which stops 3 residues before it; the germline J gene fills it in. V is TRBV30 and J is TRBJ2-1; 10 bases match TRBD2. Trimming at V came to 2 bases and at J to 7 bases, leaving 2 bases not matched to a gene. Per the germline V gene, CDR1 is GTSNPN and CDR2 is SVGIG (reference sequence). This CDR3 is built from 13 residues. The CDR3 bases that were read are TGTGCCTGGAGTCTGACTAGCGGGAATGAG. This sequence encodes CAWSLTSGNE. The CDR3, in full, reads CAWSLTSGNEQFF.

A word on this clone: Read sequence stops 3 residues before the CDR3 end, and the germline J gene provides the missing end. This chain uses TRBV28 with TRBJ1-3, with 10 nucleotides matching TRBD1. This CDR3 spans 15 amino acids. The V segment lost 6 bases and the J segment 6 bases; nucleotides outside the gene matches: 8. Per the germline V gene, CDR1 is MDHEN and CDR2 is SYDVKM. The CDR3 DNA, read in part, is TGTGCCAGCAGCCCCACCGGGACAGGGGTAAACACC. Translated: CASSPTGTGVNT. The CDR3 in its entirety is CASSPTGTGVNTIYF. The full variable domain, rest sourced from reference TRBV28 and TRBJ1-3, is DVKVTQSSRYLVKRTGEKVFLECVQDMDHENMFWYRQDPGLGLRLIYFSYDVKMKEKGDIPEGYSVSREKKERFSLILESASTNQTSMYLCASSPTGTGVNTIYFGEGSWLTVV.

About this clone: Read data end 3 residues before the CDR3 end; the end is taken from the germline J gene. The rearrangement uses TRBV5-4 and TRBJ2-5; no firm D call. Germline V CDR1 and CDR2: SGHNT, YYREEE (reference sequence). The CDR3 spans 13 residues. Trimming took 0 bases from V and 3 from J, leaving 6 bases between them. CDR3 region: CASSLVPEETQYF. Partial CDR3 DNA: TGTGCCAGCAGCTTGGTTCCCGAAGAGACC.

On this clone: Read coverage stops 3 residues before the CDR3 terminus; the germline J gene supplies the remainder. The chain combines TRBV25-1 with TRBJ2-2; maybe TRBD2 (7 bases). Germline CDR1 is MGHDK and CDR2 is SYGVNS. V lost 7 bases and J lost 6, with 12 bases in between. This CDR3 spans 13 amino acids. The CDR3 reads CASTPGGPGELFF. The sequenced part of the CDR3 DNA is TGTGCCAGCACTCCCGGGGGGCCCGGGGAG.

A note on this clone: The missing CDR3 end, 3 residues past where the read stops, is filled in from the germline J gene. The genes are TRBV29-1 and TRBJ2-5, with 8 bases identical to TRBD1. Unmatched junction bases numbered 11, after V lost 6 bases and J lost 2 bases. CDR1 is SQVTM and CDR2 is ANQGSEA in the germline V gene. The CDR3 loop spans 15 amino acids. The DNA read from the CDR3 is TGCAGCGTCCTCCAGGGGGCAGGGGTTCAAGAGACC. It encodes CSVLQGAGVQET. The CDR3 as a whole reads CSVLQGAGVQETQYF.

Concerning this clone itself: The sequence runs out 3 residues before the end of the CDR3; the remainder is reconstructed from the germline J gene. The chain carries TRBV19 and TRBJ2-6; unclear D gene. CDR3 length: 16 amino acids. In germline, CDR1 is LNHDA, CDR2 SQIVND (reference sequence). V lost 3 bases to trimming and J lost 2 bases, with 11 bases between them. The CDR3: CASSIFSEPGANVLTF. The covered CDR3 bases are TGTGCCAGTAGTATCTTTTCAGAACCTGGGGCCAACGTC.

Notes on this clone: The CDR3 goes on 3 residues after the read ends, and that part is filled in from the germline J gene. This chain joins TRBV2 and TRBJ1-2; D is perhaps TRBD1 (6 bases). The CDR3 length is 12 residues. In germline, CDR1 is SNHLY, CDR2 FYNNEI. V lost 6 bases to trimming and J lost 3 bases, with 8 bases between them. CDR3 sequence reads: CASRDSYYGYTF. The covered CDR3 bases are TGTGCCAGCAGGGACAGCTACTATGGC.

With regard to this clone: The CDR3 is cut off 3 residues early in the read; its end comes from the germline J gene. This CDR3 is also generated by other DNA sequences in the sample. The rearrangement links TRBV18 to TRBJ2-1; 10 positions agree with TRBD2. The V gene's germline CDR1 is KGHSH and CDR2 LQKENI. The CDR3 contains 16 residues. V lost 0 bases, J lost 2 bases, and 1 base stayed unmatched. The CDR3 sequence: CASSPPSGGAYNEQFF. The covered CDR3 bases are TGTGCCAGCTCACCACCGAGCGGGGGGGCCTACAATGAG.

Turning to this clone: The read terminates 3 residues before the CDR3 end, so the remaining end is supplied by the germline J gene. The chain recombines TRBV7-9 with TRBJ2-7; D is undetermined. V was trimmed by 3 bases and J by 2 bases, leaving 5 bases between them. The length of the CDR3 is 12 residues. The germline CDR1 and CDR2 sequences are SEHNR and FQNEAQ (reference sequence). The CDR3 reads CASSFGPYEQYF. The sequenced CDR3 bases are TGTGCCAGCAGCTTTGGGCCCTACGAG.

Worth noting for this clone: The read ends 3 residues before the CDR3 terminus; that terminus is restored from the germline J gene. The rearrangement joins TRBV4-1 to TRBJ1-2; tentative D call: TRBD1 (6 bases). This CDR3 is 15 amino acids long. Germline V gene lookup returns CDR1 MGHRA and CDR2 YSYEKL. V shed 4 bases and J shed 4 bases, with 16 bases lying between them. The CDR3 DNA, read in part, is TGCGCCAGCAGCCCCGGGGGGGCAAACATCTATGGC. As protein: CASSPGGANIYG. The CDR3 as a whole reads CASSPGGANIYGYTF.

Turning to this clone: The read terminates 3 residues ahead of where the CDR3 ends, so the germline J gene completes it. This chain joins TRBV4-1 and TRBJ2-1; D is perhaps TRBD2 (6 bases). The CDR3 totals 18 residues. V was trimmed by 3 bases and J by 0 bases, leaving 18 bases between them. The germline V gene encodes CDR1 MGHRA and CDR2 YSYEKL. Here the CDR3 reads CASSQEGLSPISYNEQFF. CDR3 DNA, as far as it was read: TGCGCCAGCAGCCAGGAGGGACTTTCACCTATCTCCTACAATGAG.

Of note for this clone: With the read ending 3 residues before the CDR3 end, the germline J gene is used to fill in that end. The genes are TRBV20-1 and TRBJ1-1; D ambiguous. Germline loops: CDR1 DFQATT, CDR2 SNEGSKA (reference sequence). CDR3 size: 14 residues. V lost 0 bases and J lost 2, with 10 bases in between. The CDR3: CSAREGPPNTEAFF. The sequenced part of the CDR3 DNA is TGCAGTGCTAGAGAAGGGCCGCCCAACACTGAA.

About this clone itself: At one of its ends the junction is not consistent with the germline gene, which may arise from a read error. The read ends 3 residues before the CDR3 terminus; that terminus is restored from the germline J gene. V usage is TRBV20-1 and J usage is TRBJ2-3; tentative D call: TRBD2 (5 bases). The CDR3 loop spans 12 amino acids. The germline gives CDR1 DFQATT, CDR2 SNEGSKA (reference sequence). The CDR3 here is CSASRGTDTQYF. The sequenced part of the CDR3 DNA is TGCAGCGCTAGCCGGGGCACAGATACG.

Concerning this clone itself: Sequencing ends 3 residues short of the CDR3 end; the germline J gene provides the rest. This sequence joins TRBV4-1 and TRBJ1-6; 7 bases align to TRBD1. Germline V gene lookup returns CDR1 MGHRA and CDR2 YSYEKL. V shed 1 base and J 7 bases; nucleotides not matched to a gene: 13. The length of the CDR3 is 18 residues. The CDR3 sequence: CASSQAPGTAMQNSPLHF. The part of the CDR3 DNA that was read is TGCGCCAGCAGCCAAGCCCCCGGGACAGCCATGCAAAATTCACCC.

About this clone: The CDR3 extends 3 residues past the end of the read, so its final part is completed from the germline J gene. The chain joins TRBV2 to TRBJ2-3; tentatively, D is TRBD2 (6 bases). Trimming cost V 4 bases and J 2 bases, with 10 bases left between them. Germline values: CDR1 SNHLY, CDR2 FYNNEI. CDR3 size: 14 residues. Partial CDR3 DNA: TGTGCCAGCAGTGGGGGACTTCTCACAGATACG. It codes for CASSGGLLTDT. Given in full, the CDR3 is CASSGGLLTDTQYF.

Details on this clone: The read ends 3 residues shy of where the CDR3 ends; the end is completed using the germline J gene. The J gene is TRBJ2-7, the V gene TRBV13, with D possibly TRBD2 on 5 matching bases. V was clipped by 5 bases and J by 3 bases, with 17 bases between them. Germline V CDR1 and CDR2: PRHDT, FYEKMQ (reference sequence). There are 15 residues in the CDR3. The covered CDR3 bases are TGTGCCAGCAGCCTCCGTGGTAGCGAGGACTACGAG. Protein sequence: CASSLRGSEDYE. The CDR3 reads in full as CASSLRGSEDYEQYF.

Details on this clone: Sequencing ends 3 residues short of the CDR3 end; the germline J gene provides the rest. The chain combines TRBV30 with TRBJ2-2, with D perhaps matching TRBD2 (6 bases). Trimming pared 0 bases from V and 0 bases from J, leaving 11 bases between. The germline CDR1 and CDR2 sequences are GTSNPN and SVGIG (reference sequence). CDR3 length: 16 residues. CDR3 protein: CAWSVGRGTNTGELFF. CDR3 DNA (partial): TGTGCCTGGAGTGTTGGCCGGGGGACGAACACCGGGGAG.

Details on this clone: The CDR3 extends 3 residues past the end of the read, so its final part is completed from the germline J gene. The rearrangement links TRBV20-1 to TRBJ2-2, with a weak D call TRBD2 (7 bases). Trimming took off 0 bases at V and 3 bases at J, with 17 bases between the two ends. The CDR3 is 17 residues long. Germline V lookup: CDR1 DFQATT, CDR2 SNEGSKA (reference sequence). Incomplete CDR3 DNA: TGCAGTGCTAGAGATGGGATCAGAGGGGGGGACACCGGGGAG. It yields the protein CSARDGIRGGDTGE. The whole CDR3 is CSARDGIRGGDTGELFF.

As concerns this clone: From the germline J gene comes the end of the CDR3, since the read stops 3 residues before it. The V gene is TRBV4-1, the J gene TRBJ2-1; D unclear. Trimming stripped 3 bases from V and 8 bases from J, with 5 bases between. Germline V gene data show CDR1 as MGHRA and CDR2 as YSYEKL. The CDR3 loop spans 11 amino acids. The CDR3 is CASSQSYEQFF. Partial CDR3 DNA: TGCGCCAGCAGCCAGTCCTATGAG.

The CDR3 protein is CASSPTGGFDGQYF. The DNA read from the CDR3 is TGTGCCAGCTCACCTACAGGGGGCTTCGATGGT. V is TRBV18 and J is TRBJ2-4; 9 nucleotides align to TRBD1. Coverage ceases 3 residues before the CDR3 finishes, and the germline J gene fills in the end. Germline lookup yields CDR1 KGHSH and CDR2 LQKENI. CDR3 length: 14 residues.

Worth noting for this clone: The read comes to an end 3 residues before the CDR3 does, leaving the germline J gene to fill in the end. V usage is TRBV5-6 and J usage is TRBJ1-5; 8 bases align to TRBD1. The CDR3 totals 15 residues. V lost 0 bases to trimming and J lost 5 bases; unmatched junction nucleotides: 4. Germline CDR1 SGHDT, CDR2 YYEEEE. The CDR3 spells CASSLGTGQHQPQHF. The sequenced part of the CDR3 DNA is TGTGCCAGCAGCTTGGGGACAGGGCAGCATCAGCCC.

Concerning this clone: The read ends 3 residues early relative to the CDR3; the germline J gene fills the gap. The gene calls are TRBV11-2 and TRBJ2-7; 8 bases match TRBD1. The J segment lost 2 bases and the V segment lost 5 bases, leaving 8 bases of the junction unmatched. Germline V gene sequence: CDR1 SGHAT, CDR2 FQNNGV. The CDR3 is 15 residues long. CDR3 sequence: CASSTWTGTTYEQYF. The sequenced part of the CDR3 DNA is TGTGCCAGCAGCACCTGGACAGGGACGACCTACGAG. The full variable domain, with the rest looked up from reference TRBV11-2 and TRBJ2-7, is EAGVAQSPRYKIIEKRQSVAFWCNPISGHATLYWYQQILGQGPKLLIQFQNNGVVDDSQLPKDRFSAERLKGVDSTLKIQPAKLEDSAVYLCASSTWTGTTYEQYFGPGTRLTVT.

Of note for this clone: Coverage ceases 3 residues before the CDR3 finishes, and the germline J gene fills in the end. The J gene is TRBJ2-2, the V gene TRBV20-1, with 7 bases aligning to TRBD1. CDR1 is DFQATT and CDR2 is SNEGSKA in the germline V gene (reference sequence). The CDR3 runs 13 residues. Trimming removed 6 bases from V and 3 bases from J; junction bases left unmatched: 4. CDR3 in amino acids: CSARGLDTGELFF. The part of the CDR3 DNA that was read is TGCAGTGCGAGGGGGCTTGACACCGGGGAG.

As to this clone: The CDR3 end falls 3 residues outside the read, so it is completed with the germline J gene. This chain joins TRBV14 and TRBJ2-1, with D unclear. Between the trimmed V and J ends, which lost 3 bases and 4 bases, there was a span of 4 bases. CDR1 is SGHDN and CDR2 is FVKESK in the germline V gene. The CDR3 extends over 12 amino acids. CDR3 protein: CASSHGYNEQFF. The sequenced part of the CDR3 DNA is TGTGCCAGCAGCCACGGTTACAATGAG.

As concerns this clone: The read finishes 3 residues shy of the CDR3 end, and the germline J gene is used to complete it. The chain has TRBV5-1 and TRBJ1-2; TRBD1 agrees at 10 bases. The CDR3 contains 14 residues. V gave up 3 bases and J gave up 3 bases; unmatched junction bases: 2. Germline V gene lookup returns CDR1 SGHRS and CDR2 YFSETQ. Here the CDR3 reads CASSSGQGDYGYTF. CDR3 DNA (partial): TGCGCCAGCAGCTCAGGACAGGGGGACTATGGC.

With respect to this clone: The CDR3 end is not reached by the read, which stops 3 residues before it; the germline J gene fills it in. The V gene is TRBV28, the J gene TRBJ1-2, with 11 bases that match TRBD1. The CDR3 length is 14 residues. With V trimmed by 4 bases and J by 7 bases, 5 bases remained unmatched. Germline V gene data show CDR1 as MDHEN and CDR2 as SYDVKM. The CDR3 spells CASSWTGTGGGYTF. The part of the CDR3 DNA that was read is TGTGCCAGCAGTTGGACCGGGACAGGGGGTGGC.

Points on this clone: The read terminates 3 residues ahead of where the CDR3 ends, so the germline J gene completes it. This rearrangement joins TRBV18 to TRBJ1-6; 10 bases are shared with TRBD1. Trimming took 6 bases from V and 8 from J; bases not matched to a gene: 4. The CDR3 has 14 amino acids. Per the germline V gene, CDR1 is KGHSH and CDR2 is LQKENI. CDR3 region: CASSPGQGDSPLHF. Incomplete CDR3 DNA: TGTGCCAGCTCCCCCGGACAGGGGGATTCACCC.